These 15 T cell receptor beta chains came from one sample sequenced in a study of sequential checkpoint blockade in melanoma. Assay: immunoSEQ multiplex PCR; the TCRdb copy retains only in-frame clones and omits some. The sample carries a few thousand clones, approximately 90% recorded once. The treatment here: randomized to nivolumab then ipilimumab (arm A) or the reverse (arm B). The sequenced sample was CD8+ T cells sorted from blood (inferred from file names), obtained from a patient given nivolumab and ipilimumab in sequence. The receptors stem from a human donor with melanoma.

V and J are TRBV7-6 and TRBJ2-1; 7 bases are shared with TRBD2. The germline CDR1 and CDR2 sequences are SGHVS and FNYEAQ. With V trimmed by 5 bases and J by 6 bases, 16 bases remained unmatched. The CDR3 consists of 17 residues. The CDR3 spells CASSLLDGGGPTNEQFF. CDR3 coding DNA: TGTGCCAGCAGCCTCCTCGACGGGGGAGGGCCCACCAATGAGCAGTTCTTC.

The chain recombines TRBV4-1 with TRBJ2-1; D is unresolved. Looked up from germline, CDR1 is MGHRA and CDR2 is YSYEKL. The V gene lost 0 bases and the J gene lost 4 bases, with 13 bases spanning the gap. This CDR3 is 16 amino acids long. The CDR3 spells CASSQDSYSKYNEQFF. The CDR3 region has the DNA TGCGCCAGCAGCCAAGATAGTTATAGTAAGTACAATGAGCAGTTCTTC.

In nucleotides, the CDR3 is TGCGCCAGCAGCCTGCGGGATTCTAGCACAGATACGCAGTATTTT. Translating it yields CASSLRDSSTDTQYF. The V gene is TRBV4-3, the J gene TRBJ2-3, with D tentatively TRBD2 (6 bases). There are 15 residues in the CDR3. In germline, CDR1 is LGHNA, CDR2 YSLEER. With 4 bases removed from V and 0 bases from J, the gap between germline ends came to 11 bases.

The chain joins TRBV27 to TRBJ2-7, with 9 bases identical to TRBD1. Germline V gene sequence: CDR1 MNHEY, CDR2 SMNVEV (reference sequence). The junction had 9 bases not matched to a gene; V was cut back by 3 bases and J by 0 bases. CDR3 length equals 17 residues. The CDR3 loop is CASSLVGWDRVSYEQYF. The CDR3 DNA follows: TGTGCCAGCAGTTTGGTGGGTTGGGACAGGGTCTCCTACGAGCAGTACTTC.

The V call is TRBV25-1, the J call TRBJ2-3, with D possibly being TRBD2 (7 bases). Trimming took 5 bases from V and 0 from J, leaving 15 bases between them. The CDR3 spans 16 residues. CDR1 is MGHDK and CDR2 is SYGVNS in the germline V gene. CDR3 amino acids: CASSPRGGGSTDTQYF. The CDR3 DNA follows: TGTGCCAGCAGTCCCAGGGGAGGGGGAAGCACAGATACGCAGTATTTT.

The chain uses TRBV7-8 and TRBJ2-7, with TRBD2 identical over 12 bases. Germline trimming cut 5 bases from V and 7 bases from J; bases unmatched to any gene: 6. This CDR3 region has 14 residues. In germline, CDR1 is SGHVS, CDR2 FQNEAQ. CDR3 amino acids: CASSHLTSGSEQYF. The CDR3 coding sequence is TGTGCCAGCAGCCACCTGACTAGCGGGAGTGAGCAGTACTTC.

The count of this clone is one. This rearrangement joins TRBV27 to TRBJ2-3, with D possibly matching TRBD1 (5 bases). The CDR3 runs 14 residues. V was trimmed by 3 bases and J by 11 bases, leaving 18 bases between them. The germline V gene encodes CDR1 MNHEY and CDR2 SMNVEV (reference sequence). CDR3: CASSFKVRGKEQYF. CDR3 coding DNA: TGTGCCAGCAGTTTTAAGGTTAGGGGTAAAGAGCAGTATTTT.

The chain has TRBV7-9 and TRBJ2-7; D unclear. Trimming took off 5 bases at V and 0 bases at J, with 14 bases between the two ends. Germline V gene sequence: CDR1 SEHNR, CDR2 FQNEAQ (reference sequence). CDR3 length equals 15 residues. The CDR3 DNA reads TGTGCCAGCAGCCCACCCCTTAGGAGCTCCTACGAGCAGTACTTC. Its protein is CASSPPLRSSYEQYF. Using reference TRBV7-9 and TRBJ2-7 for the parts outside the CDR3, the full variable domain is DTGVSQNPRHKITKRGQNVTFRCDPISEHNRLYWYRQTLGQGPEFLTYFQNEAQLEKSRLLSDRFSAERPKGSFSTLEIQRTEQGDSAMYLCASSPPLRSSYEQYFGPGTRLTVT.

The genes are TRBV14 and TRBJ2-1; 9 bases align to TRBD1. The germline CDR1 and CDR2 sequences are SGHDN and FVKESK. CDR3 length: 15 amino acids. The V and J ends lost 6 bases and 3 bases, in that order; junction bases with no gene match: 6. The chain's CDR3 is CASRPGTGIYNEQFF. The CDR3 coding sequence is TGTGCCAGCAGACCCGGGACAGGGATCTACAATGAGCAGTTCTTC.

The chain has TRBV9 and TRBJ2-2, with 8 bases matching TRBD2. J was trimmed by 5 bases and V by 4 bases; bases with no gene match: 10. This CDR3 has 16 residues. Germline V gene sequence: CDR1 SGDLS, CDR2 YYNGEE. The CDR3 nucleotides are TGTGCCAGCAGCCCAGGGAGGGCTAGCGGGACCGGGGAGCTGTTTTTT. As protein: CASSPGRASGTGELFF. The variable domain in full, completed from reference TRBV9 and TRBJ2-2, reads DSGVTQTPKHLITATGQRVTLRCSPRSGDLSVYWYQQSLDQGLQFLIQYYNGEERAKGNILERFSAQQFPDLHSELNLSSLELGDSALYFCASSPGRASGTGELFFGEGSRLTVL.

The gene calls are TRBV7-9 and TRBJ2-5; D call uncertain. CDR1 and CDR2 (germline): SEHNR, FQNEAQ (reference sequence). V lost 2 bases, J lost 5 bases, and 6 bases lay in between. This CDR3 comprises 12 residues. The CDR3 coding sequence is TGTGCCAGCAGCTTAATCGAGGAGACCCAGTACTTC. Translated, it gives CASSLIEETQYF.

The chain is built from TRBV28 and TRBJ2-7, with TRBD2 matching over 13 bases. This CDR3 contains 15 residues. The germline V gene has CDR1 MDHEN and CDR2 SYDVKM. V trimming: 4 bases; J trimming: 4 bases; junction bases outside the gene matches: 4. The CDR3 region has the DNA TGTGCCAGCAGTTGGGGGACTAGCGGGACTTACGAGCAGTACTTC. Amino acid sequence: CASSWGTSGTYEQYF.

By sample fraction, this clone is medium-sized. The CDR3 sequence is CASSLARQGSGNTIYF. The CDR3 nucleotides read TGTGCCAGCAGCTTAGCCAGACAGGGATCTGGAAACACCATATATTTT. The chain is built from TRBV7-6 and TRBJ1-3; 7 bases map to TRBD1. CDR1 and CDR2 from the germline V gene are SGHVS and FNYEAQ. J was trimmed by 1 base and V by 0 bases; bases with no gene match: 3. The CDR3 extends over 16 amino acids.

As regards this clone: Its ends do not fully match the called genes, so a read error is possible. The chain uses TRBV6-5 and TRBJ1-3; D is uncertain. This CDR3 spans 15 amino acids. From germline, CDR1 is MNHEY and CDR2 SVGAGI. The CDR3 spells CAGSYGPVSGNTIYF. The DNA of the CDR3 is TGTGCCGGCAGTTACGGGCCGGTCTCTGGAAACACCATATATTTT.

This chain joins TRBV7-2 and TRBJ1-2, with TRBD1 matching over 11 bases. V lost 5 bases, J lost 3 bases, and 5 bases stayed unmatched. Germline CDR1 reads SGHTA; CDR2 reads FQGNSA. This CDR3 comprises 15 residues. The CDR3 nucleotides are TGTGCCAGCAGCCCGAGGACAGGGGGCGACTATGGCTACACCTTC. Protein: CASSPRTGGDYGYTF.